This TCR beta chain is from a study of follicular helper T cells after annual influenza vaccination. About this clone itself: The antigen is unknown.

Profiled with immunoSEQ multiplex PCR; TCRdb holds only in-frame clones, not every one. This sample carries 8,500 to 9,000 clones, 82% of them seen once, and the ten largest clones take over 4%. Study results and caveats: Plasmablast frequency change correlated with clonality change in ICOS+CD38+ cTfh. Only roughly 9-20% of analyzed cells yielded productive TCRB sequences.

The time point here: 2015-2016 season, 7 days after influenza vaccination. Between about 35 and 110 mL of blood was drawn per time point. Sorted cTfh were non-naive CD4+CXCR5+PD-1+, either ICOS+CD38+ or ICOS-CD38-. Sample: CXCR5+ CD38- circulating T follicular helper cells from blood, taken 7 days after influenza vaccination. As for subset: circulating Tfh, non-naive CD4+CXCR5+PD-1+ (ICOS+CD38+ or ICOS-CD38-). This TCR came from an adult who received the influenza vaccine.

The CDR3 region has the DNA TGTGCCAGCAGTTTAGGGGGGGCGAGTCCTCCCAATGAGCAGTTCTTC. Translated: CASSLGGASPPNEQFF. The chain couples TRBV28 to TRBJ2-1, with a possible D match to TRBD2 (7 bases). The CDR3 has 16 amino acids. CDR1 is MDHEN and CDR2 is SYDVKM in the germline V gene. Trimming stripped 2 bases from V and 6 bases from J, with 17 bases between.